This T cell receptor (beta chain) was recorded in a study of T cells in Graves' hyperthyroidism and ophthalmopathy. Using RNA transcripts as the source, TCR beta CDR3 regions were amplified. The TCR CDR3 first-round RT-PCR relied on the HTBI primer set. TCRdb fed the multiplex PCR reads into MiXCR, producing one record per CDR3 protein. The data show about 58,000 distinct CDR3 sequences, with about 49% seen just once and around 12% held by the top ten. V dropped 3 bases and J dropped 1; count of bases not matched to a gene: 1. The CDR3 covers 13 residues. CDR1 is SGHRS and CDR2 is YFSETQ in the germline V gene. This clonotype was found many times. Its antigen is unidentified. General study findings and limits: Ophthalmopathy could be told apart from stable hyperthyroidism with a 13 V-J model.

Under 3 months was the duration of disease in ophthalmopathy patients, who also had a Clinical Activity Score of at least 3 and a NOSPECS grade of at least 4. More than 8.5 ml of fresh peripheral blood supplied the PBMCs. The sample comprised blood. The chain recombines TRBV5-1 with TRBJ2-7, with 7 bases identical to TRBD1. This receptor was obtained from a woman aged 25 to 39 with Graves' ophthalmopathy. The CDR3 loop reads CASSWGQSYEQYF. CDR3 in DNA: TGCGCCAGCAGCTGGGGACAGTCCTACGAGCAGTACTTC.